A selection of T cell receptor beta chains follows, all from one sample in a study of CD8 T cells in Susac syndrome. MiXCR, applied by TCRdb to the immunoSEQ multiplex PCR reads, yields one record per CDR3 protein. The data contain 120,000 or so distinct CDR3 sequences, around 92% of them singletons. The sequenced sample consisted of CD4+ T cells from PBMCs. Receptors were obtained from a human donor with multiple sclerosis. The CDR3 runs from the conserved cysteine through the conserved F or W. The D gene is left open where the match is weak. Clone size is stated in some rows and not others, as once, few, many or a class when expanded.

TRBV6-2/TRBV6-3	NA	NA	TRBJ2-6	CASSSRGASSGANVLTF	TGTGCCAGCAGCTCTAGGGGGGCCAGCTCTGGGGCCAACGTCCTGACTTTC
TRBV7-2	NA	NA	TRBJ2-5	CASSLSGWETQYF	TGTGCCAGCAGCTTATCAGGATGGGAGACCCAGTACTTC
TRBV2	NA	NA	TRBJ2-5	CASSGRRETQYF	TGTGCCAGCAGTGGGCGGAGAGAGACCCAGTACTTC
TRBV6-1	NA	NA	TRBJ1-5	CASQPQTVYSNQPQHF	TGTGCCAGCCAGCCCCAGACCGTGTATAGCAATCAGCCCCAGCATTTT
TRBV28	NA	NA	TRBJ2-7	CASGASSYEQYF	TGTGCCAGCGGGGCTAGCTCCTACGAGCAGTACTTC
TRBV20-1	NA	NA	TRBJ1-1	CSARGSMGAFF	TGCAGTGCTCGGGGATCGATGGGGGCTTTCTTT
TRBV28	few	NA	TRBJ1-6	CASIRNNSPLHF	TGTGCCAGCATCCGGAATAATTCACCCCTCCATTTT
TRBV30	NA	NA	TRBJ2-3	CACSDPNTQYF	TGTGCCTGTTCCGACCCGAATACGCAGTATTTT
TRBV11-2	NA	NA	TRBJ2-7	CASSLYRGGEQYF	TGTGCCAGCAGCTTGTACAGGGGAGGCGAGCAGTACTTC
TRBV28	once	NA	TRBJ1-2	CASSLFNYGYTF	TGTGCCAGCAGTTTATTCAACTATGGCTACACCTTC
TRBV12-3/TRBV12-4	NA	NA	TRBJ1-2	CASRKGRLNYGYTF	TGTGCCAGCAGAAAGGGACGGCTGAACTATGGCTACACCTTC
TRBV19	NA	NA	TRBJ1-6	CASSQTNSPLHF	TGTGCCAGTAGTCAGACGAATTCACCCCTCCACTTT
TRBV29-1	NA	NA	TRBJ1-6	CSVKGEGFSPLHF	TGCAGCGTCAAGGGCGAGGGATTTTCACCCCTCCACTTT
TRBV24-1	NA	NA	TRBJ2-1	CATSDSDPSSYNEQFF	TGTGCCACCAGTGATTCGGACCCCAGCTCCTACAATGAGCAGTTCTTC
TRBV6-5	NA	TRBD2	TRBJ2-1	CASSYTSGGPSSYNEQFF	TGTGCCAGCAGTTACACTAGCGGGGGGCCCAGCTCCTACAATGAGCAGTTCTTC